This T cell receptor beta chain comes out of a study of graft-versus-host responses after intestinal transplantation. Looking at the study overall: Every one of the recipients received anti-thymocyte globulin induction and afterwards took tacrolimus and steroids for around 3 years.

Study results and caveats: GvH clones were found in recipient marrow; some appeared first in ileum or blood.

About this clone itself: Its matching antigen is unknown.

Profiled with immunoSEQ multiplex PCR; TCRdb holds only in-frame clones, not every one. The sample has more than 9,500 clones, approximately 80% seen once. The V and J ends lost 0 bases and 3 bases respectively, with 3 bases between them. This CDR3 has 11 residues. CDR1 GTSNPN and CDR2 SVGIG come from the germline V gene (reference sequence). V is TRBV30 and J is TRBJ2-7; no clear D. The sequence came from a human patient who received an intestinal transplant, so some T cells may come from the graft donor. This sample comprised PBMCs, obtained approximately 490 days after intestinal transplant. The CDR3 nucleotides are TGTGCCTGGAGTGTGTACTACGAGCAGTACTTC. Translated, it gives CAWSVYYEQYF.